The 11 T cell receptor beta chains below were found in one sample sequenced in a study of blood T cell repertoires in COVID-19. Repertoires were generated with immunoSEQ multiplex PCR, while TCRdb's copy carries only in-frame clones and drops some. In the table there are 100,000 or so clones, approximately 88% of which are singletons. Sequences were obtained from peripheral blood. These receptors came from a woman aged 55-69 years with acute or convalescent COVID-19.

This chain joins TRBV2 and TRBJ1-5; the D gene is possibly TRBD1 (5 bases). V lost 4 bases to trimming and J lost 4 bases, with 17 bases between them. CDR1 SNHLY and CDR2 FYNNEI come from the germline V gene. The CDR3 has 16 amino acids. The CDR3 is CASSGLEGLENQPQHF. DNA for the CDR3: TGTGCCAGCAGTGGGTTGGAGGGGTTAGAAAATCAGCCCCAGCATTTT.

The rearrangement uses TRBV30 and TRBJ1-6; 11 positions agree with TRBD1. V shed 2 bases and J 7 bases; nucleotides not matched to a gene: 1. CDR3 length: 14 residues. Germline V CDR1 and CDR2: GTSNPN, SVGIG (reference sequence). The CDR3 here is CAWSRTGGNSPLHF. For the CDR3, the DNA is TGTGCCTGGAGTCGGACAGGGGGCAATTCACCCCTCCACTTT.

This clone was seen once. This chain joins TRBV10-1 and TRBJ1-4, with 9 nucleotides matching TRBD1. The CDR3 loop spans 14 amino acids. Germline V gene sequence: CDR1 WNHNN, CDR2 SYGVQD (reference sequence). Germline trimming cut 2 bases from V and 11 bases from J; bases unmatched to any gene: 6. This CDR3 is CASSETRDRVKLFF. The CDR3 DNA sequence: TGCGCCAGCAGTGAGACCCGGGACAGGGTCAAACTGTTTTTT.

The chain has TRBV9 and TRBJ2-5; 14 bases agree with TRBD2. Germline CDR1 reads SGDLS; CDR2 reads YYNGEE. The trim removed 3 bases at V and 5 bases at J, leaving 6 bases unmatched. This CDR3 has 16 residues. The CDR3 coding sequence is TGTGCCAGCAGCGCCCGACTAGCGGGGGGGCCGGAGACCCAGTACTTC. This gives the protein CASSARLAGGPETQYF.

This chain links TRBV9 with TRBJ2-1, with unresolved D. Looked up from germline, CDR1 is SGDLS and CDR2 is YYNGEE. V was pared by 6 bases and J by 0 bases, with 16 bases between. The CDR3 is 16 residues long. The CDR3 sequence: CASTSFVAGSYNEQFF. CDR3 nucleotides: TGTGCCAGCACCTCGTTTGTGGCTGGCTCCTACAATGAGCAGTTCTTC.

This clone was detected only once. The chain couples TRBV30 to TRBJ1-5; 7 nucleotides align to TRBD1. CDR3 size: 16 residues. Unmatched junction bases numbered 9, after V lost 0 bases and J lost 4 bases. Germline lookup yields CDR1 GTSNPN and CDR2 SVGIG (reference sequence). This CDR3 reads CAWSVRQGFTNQPQHF. The CDR3 region has the DNA TGTGCCTGGAGTGTACGACAGGGCTTTACTAATCAGCCCCAGCATTTT.

The rearrangement uses TRBV6-2 or TRBV6-3 and TRBJ1-5; TRBD1 agrees at 7 bases. Germline V CDR1 and CDR2: MNHEY, SVGEGT. This CDR3 is 16 amino acids long. Trimming removed 4 bases from V and 4 bases from J; junction bases left unmatched: 10. The CDR3 nucleotides are TGTGCCAGCAGTTGGGAATACAGGGGACGAAATCAGCCCCAGCATTTT. Amino acids: CASSWEYRGRNQPQHF.

The chain carries TRBV6-4 and TRBJ2-3; D unclear. This CDR3 spans 13 amino acids. Germline V CDR1 and CDR2: MRHNA, SNTAGT. Trimming took 5 bases from V and 2 from J, leaving 8 bases between them. CDR3 sequence reads: CASSTPDTDTQYF. CDR3 nucleotide sequence: TGTGCCAGCAGTACCCCAGACACAGATACGCAGTATTTT.

V usage is TRBV5-1 and J usage is TRBJ1-5; 7 positions agree with TRBD1. This CDR3 region has 15 residues. Germline CDR1 reads SGHRS; CDR2 reads YFSETQ. With 0 bases clipped from V and 5 bases from J, the junction kept 5 bases outside the gene matches. CDR3 in amino acids: CASSLAGQPDQPQHF. CDR3 coding DNA: TGCGCCAGCAGCTTGGCGGGACAGCCTGATCAGCCCCAGCATTTT.

The genes are TRBV5-1 and TRBJ2-3; TRBD1 matches at 7 bases. Trimming removed 5 bases from V and 2 bases from J; junction bases left unmatched: 5. The CDR3 runs to 14 residues. CDR1 is SGHRS and CDR2 is YFSETQ in the germline V gene. The CDR3 protein is CASRPGTDTDTQYF. The CDR3 DNA follows: TGCGCCAGCAGGCCCGGGACAGACACAGATACGCAGTATTTT.

This chain connects TRBV28 to TRBJ1-5, with unresolved D. Per germline, CDR1 MDHEN and CDR2 SYDVKM. V gave up 3 bases and J gave up 2 bases, with 11 bases separating them. The CDR3 totals 15 residues. CDR3 residues: CASSFSVAGNQPQHF. CDR3 coding DNA: TGTGCCAGCAGTTTTTCGGTAGCAGGCAATCAGCCCCAGCATTTT. Using reference TRBV28 and TRBJ1-5 for the parts outside the CDR3, the full variable domain is DVKVTQSSRYLVKRTGEKVFLECVQDMDHENMFWYRQDPGLGLRLIYFSYDVKMKEKGDIPEGYSVSREKKERFSLILESASTNQTSMYLCASSFSVAGNQPQHFGDGTRLSIL.